These 29 T cell receptor beta chains were all obtained from the same sample, sequenced in a study of control samples from healthy donors and cancer patients (dated by TCRdb to the early 2020s). Library generation was performed with the immunoSEQ multiplex PCR assay. Entries here come from immuneACCESS through TCRdb and include only in-frame sequences with V and J called. Some clones fail to appear in such tables; in the studies checked, an unresolved V gene covers under half of the shortfall, and the cause of the remainder is unknown. This sample has around 92,000 clones in its table, and around 82% of those were observed once. The ten largest account for 2% to 2.5% of the sample. The sample consisted of blood. These receptors all come from a man in his 60s in good health.

This chain links TRBV7-9 with TRBJ2-5; 10 bases are a match to TRBD1. J was trimmed by 2 bases and V by 2 bases; bases with no gene match: 14. The germline CDR1 and CDR2 sequences are SEHNR and FQNEAQ (reference sequence). CDR3 length: 19 amino acids. CDR3 in DNA: TGTGCCAGCAGCTTACTACTCGGCCGTTTGGGACAGGGGCAAGAGACCCAGTACTTC. Translated: CASSLLLGRLGQGQETQYF. The complete variable domain, with remaining parts taken from reference TRBV7-9 and TRBJ2-5, reads DTGVSQNPRHKITKRGQNVTFRCDPISEHNRLYWYRQTLGQGPEFLTYFQNEAQLEKSRLLSDRFSAERPKGSFSTLEIQRTEQGDSAMYLCASSLLLGRLGQGQETQYFGPGTRLLVL.

The CDR3 here is CASSQGGVSSYEQYF. The DNA of the CDR3 is TGTGCCAGCAGCCAGGGCGGGGTAAGCTCCTACGAGCAGTACTTC. The rearrangement uses TRBV5-6 and TRBJ2-7; possibly TRBD2 for D (6 bases). Germline CDR1 and CDR2: SGHDT and YYEEEE. This CDR3 is 15 amino acids long. The V gene lost 4 bases and the J gene lost 0 bases, with 14 bases spanning the gap.

This chain connects TRBV3-1 (or the pseudogene TRBV3-2) to TRBJ2-1, with 10 positions matching TRBD2. After removal of 0 bases from V and 7 bases from J, the junction contained 12 bases not matched to a gene. This CDR3 region has 18 residues. CDR1 LGHDT and CDR2 YNNKEL come from the germline V gene (reference sequence). This chain's CDR3 is CASSQEHQASGRLNEQFF. CDR3 coding DNA: TGTGCCAGCAGCCAAGAACACCAAGCTAGCGGGAGACTGAATGAGCAGTTCTTC.

This clone came up a few times. The genes are TRBV19 and TRBJ2-5, with a weak D call TRBD2 (6 bases). Trimming shortened V by 3 bases and J by 1 base, and 12 bases separated the two germline ends. This CDR3 is 15 amino acids long. Per germline, CDR1 LNHDA and CDR2 SQIVND (reference sequence). The CDR3, as DNA: TGTGCCAGTAGTATCCGGGAGTCTCCCCAAGAGACCCAGTACTTC. It encodes CASSIRESPQETQYF. Combining the CDR3 with reference TRBV19 and TRBJ2-5 gives the whole variable domain DGGITQSPKYLFRKEGQNVTLSCEQNLNHDAMYWYRQDPGQGLRLIYYSQIVNDFQKGDIAEGYSVSREKKESFPLTVTSAQKNPTAFYLCASSIRESPQETQYFGPGTRLLVL.

The chain links TRBV7-8 to TRBJ1-2; D call uncertain. Germline V gene lookup returns CDR1 SGHVS and CDR2 FQNEAQ. The V and J ends lost 0 bases and 5 bases respectively, with 10 bases between them. The CDR3 sequence is 14 residues long. Here the CDR3 reads CASSLAAGVYGYTF. The DNA for the CDR3 is TGTGCCAGCAGCTTAGCGGCCGGAGTATATGGCTACACCTTC.

The CDR3 reads CASSFGGGTRGGETQYF. DNA of the CDR3: TGTGCCAGCAGCTTCGGCGGGGGCACCAGGGGTGGGGAGACCCAGTACTTC. This chain uses TRBV5-4 with TRBJ2-5; possibly TRBD2 for D (7 bases). There are 17 residues in the CDR3. Trimming shortened V by 2 bases and J by 5 bases, and 22 bases separated the two germline ends. Germline V lookup: CDR1 SGHNT, CDR2 YYREEE (reference sequence).

CDR3 residues: CASRGPSGANVLTF. The CDR3 region has the DNA TGTGCCAGCAGGGGCCCTTCTGGGGCCAACGTCCTGACTTTC. The chain is built from TRBV2 and TRBJ2-6; D not certain. The CDR3 contains 14 residues. Germline CDR1 and CDR2: SNHLY and FYNNEI. Between the trimmed V and J ends, which lost 6 bases and 1 base, there was a span of 7 bases.

The V gene is TRBV4-2, the J gene TRBJ2-7; 9 nucleotides match TRBD2. Germline CDR1 reads LGHNA; CDR2 reads YNFKEQ. Trimming took 0 bases from V and 6 from J; bases not matched to a gene: 15. The CDR3 runs 18 residues. Written as DNA, the CDR3 is TGTGCCAGCAGCCAAGATATAAGCGGGGGGCTCGGAAACCGCGAGCAGTACTTC. This encodes CASSQDISGGLGNREQYF.

V usage is TRBV30 and J usage is TRBJ1-2; D gene uncertain. V lost 4 bases, J lost 4 bases, and 7 bases lay in between. The germline V gene has CDR1 GTSNPN and CDR2 SVGIG (reference sequence). This CDR3 comprises 11 residues. The CDR3 is CAWIEGYGYTF. For the CDR3, the DNA is TGTGCCTGGATCGAGGGCTATGGCTACACCTTC.

This clone was observed a few times. The chain recombines TRBV6-5 with TRBJ1-1; no clear D. CDR3 size: 13 residues. The V end lost 6 bases, the J end lost 4 bases, and 12 bases lay between the germline ends. Germline values: CDR1 MNHEY, CDR2 SVGAGI. The CDR3 coding sequence is TGTGCCAGCAGCGACACGGTGATCACTGAAGCTTTCTTT. Translating it yields CASSDTVITEAFF.

V usage is TRBV19 and J usage is TRBJ2-5; D is undetermined. Trimming removed 1 base at V and 0 bases at J, with 9 bases between. CDR1 and CDR2 from the germline V gene are LNHDA and SQIVND (reference sequence). This CDR3 spans 15 amino acids. The CDR3 nucleotides are TGTGCCAGTAGTATAGGGTCTGTCAACCAAGAGACCCAGTACTTC. Residues: CASSIGSVNQETQYF.

The chain couples TRBV10-2 to TRBJ1-1; D is undetermined. Deletions cut 0 bases from V and 0 bases from J, with 11 bases between. The CDR3 is 16 amino acids. CDR1 and CDR2 from the germline V gene are WSHSY and SAAADI. The CDR3 DNA reads as TGCGCCAGCAGTGAGTCTGGCCGCCCTTTGAACACTGAAGCTTTCTTT. Amino acid sequence: CASSESGRPLNTEAFF.

The V gene is TRBV30, the J gene TRBJ2-5; D remains unclear. CDR3 length: 12 residues. Trimming left V 2 bases short and J 5 bases short, with 9 bases between. Germline V lookup: CDR1 GTSNPN, CDR2 SVGIG (reference sequence). The CDR3 DNA reads as TGTGCCTGGAGTACCGGGTTCGAGACCCAGTACTTC. As protein: CAWSTGFETQYF.

The genes are TRBV28 and TRBJ2-5; no clear D gene. Germline V gene data show CDR1 as MDHEN and CDR2 as SYDVKM. The CDR3 loop spans 15 amino acids. Trimming took off 5 bases at V and 5 bases at J, with 18 bases between the two ends. This CDR3 reads CASSTISAGRETQYF. The CDR3 coding sequence is TGTGCCAGCAGTACAATAAGTGCAGGCCGGGAGACCCAGTACTTC.

The chain employs TRBV3-1 (or the pseudogene TRBV3-2) and TRBJ2-3, with unresolved D. The germline CDR1 and CDR2 sequences are LGHDT and YNNKEL (reference sequence). There are 14 residues in the CDR3. Trimming stripped 4 bases from V and 4 bases from J, with 12 bases between. The CDR3 sequence is CASSRDGFADTQYF. As DNA, the CDR3 is TGTGCCAGCAGCCGCGATGGGTTCGCAGATACGCAGTATTTT.

The chain carries TRBV24-1 and TRBJ1-4, with no clear D. The CDR3 spans 13 residues. The germline CDR1 and CDR2 sequences are KGHDR and SFDVKD. The V gene lost 4 bases and the J gene lost 8 bases, with 10 bases spanning the gap. The CDR3 is CATSDPLGEKLFF. CDR3 nucleotide sequence: TGTGCCACCAGTGACCCCCTGGGGGAAAAACTGTTTTTT.

The J gene is TRBJ2-4, the V gene TRBV19; 8 nucleotides match TRBD2. The junction had 11 bases not matched to a gene; V was cut back by 3 bases and J by 10 bases. CDR1 and CDR2 from the germline V gene are LNHDA and SQIVND (reference sequence). The CDR3 totals 15 residues. In DNA, the CDR3 is TGTGCCAGTAGTATCGGGGGGGACACCCGAGGAATTCAGTACTTC. Encoded protein: CASSIGGDTRGIQYF.

The chain uses TRBV11-2 and TRBJ1-4; D gene uncertain. V was cut by 2 bases and J by 8 bases, with 15 bases left in between. The CDR3 is made up of 15 amino acids. Germline V gene lookup returns CDR1 SGHAT and CDR2 FQNNGV. CDR3 sequence: CASSLTREVDEKLFF. In DNA form, the CDR3 reads TGTGCCAGCAGCTTAACCCGGGAGGTGGACGAAAAACTGTTTTTT.

The count of this clone is one. The rearrangement joins TRBV7-8 to TRBJ1-2; the match to TRBD1 covers 9 bases. Germline CDR1 reads SGHVS; CDR2 reads FQNEAQ. Unmatched junction bases numbered 12, after V lost 5 bases and J lost 8 bases. The CDR3 sequence is 15 residues long. DNA for the CDR3: TGTGCCAGCAGCCAAACTGCCGGGACAGGGAGAGGCTACACCTTC. Its protein is CASSQTAGTGRGYTF. Variable domain in full (rest from reference TRBV7-8 and TRBJ1-2): GAGVSQSPRYKVAKRGQDVALRCDPISGHVSLFWYQQALGQGPEFLTYFQNEAQLDKSGLPSDRFFAERPEGSVSTLKIQRTQQEDSAVYLCASSQTAGTGRGYTFGSGTRLTVV.

This chain joins TRBV20-1 and TRBJ1-5, with a possible D match to TRBD1 (5 bases). Per the germline V gene, CDR1 is DFQATT and CDR2 is SNEGSKA (reference sequence). V was cut by 3 bases and J by 3 bases, with 18 bases left in between. The CDR3 runs 16 residues. DNA for the CDR3: TGCAGTGCTAGTAACAGGACAAGGAGACTCAATCAGCCCCAGCATTTT. It encodes CSASNRTRRLNQPQHF.

The rearrangement uses TRBV4-1 and TRBJ2-4; D may be TRBD1 or TRBD2 (5 bases each). Germline V gives CDR1 MGHRA, CDR2 YSYEKL. The length of the CDR3 is 17 residues. The V and J ends lost 0 bases and 0 bases respectively, with 12 bases between them. Written as DNA, the CDR3 is TGCGCCAGCAGCCAAGATAAGGGGAGAGGAGCCAAAAACATTCAGTACTTC. Residues: CASSQDKGRGAKNIQYF.

The V and J genes are TRBV5-4 and TRBJ2-1, with D perhaps matching TRBD2 (7 bases). With 5 bases removed from V and 4 bases from J, the gap between germline ends came to 19 bases. Germline V lookup: CDR1 SGHNT, CDR2 YYREEE (reference sequence). The CDR3 runs to 16 residues. The CDR3 DNA is TGTGCCAGCAGACTCGCTAGCGGAGGGGGGTACAATGAGCAGTTCTTC. It codes for CASRLASGGGYNEQFF.

This chain joins TRBV30 and TRBJ2-2; a weak D match, TRBD1 (6 bases). This CDR3 region has 15 residues. Looked up from germline, CDR1 is GTSNPN and CDR2 is SVGIG (reference sequence). V was clipped by 3 bases and J by 3 bases, with 14 bases between them. In DNA, the CDR3 is TGTGCCTGGAGCGTCCCGGACAGTGACACCGGGGAGCTGTTTTTT. It translates to CAWSVPDSDTGELFF.

This rearrangement joins TRBV2 to TRBJ1-3; no definite D call. Germline-derived CDR1 and CDR2 are SNHLY and FYNNEI. This CDR3 is 13 amino acids long. V lost 4 bases and J 8 bases, leaving 12 bases between the germline ends. This CDR3 is CASSATPADTIYF. CDR3 nucleotides: TGTGCCAGCAGTGCGACCCCGGCAGACACCATATATTTT.

The genes are TRBV7-8 and TRBJ1-4; D might be TRBD1 (5 bases). The CDR3 is made up of 18 amino acids. Trimming took off 0 bases at V and 0 bases at J, with 14 bases between the two ends. The germline V gene has CDR1 SGHVS and CDR2 FQNEAQ. CDR3 sequence reads: CASSLARAGQATNEKLFF. CDR3 coding DNA: TGTGCCAGCAGCTTAGCGAGGGCAGGGCAAGCAACTAATGAAAAACTGTTTTTT.

The chain combines TRBV5-4 with TRBJ1-2; D gene unclear. This CDR3 spans 13 amino acids. CDR1 SGHNT and CDR2 YYREEE come from the germline V gene (reference sequence). The germline V and J ends were trimmed by 4 bases and 3 bases, with 10 bases remaining between them. The CDR3 DNA follows: TGTGCCAGCAGCGTCAATAGGGACTATGGCTACACCTTC. The encoded protein is CASSVNRDYGYTF.

V usage is TRBV6-5 and J usage is TRBJ2-1, with D unresolved. V lost 8 bases to trimming and J lost 5 bases, with 16 bases between them. This CDR3 is 14 amino acids long. Germline CDR1 reads MNHEY; CDR2 reads SVGAGI. Written as DNA, the CDR3 is TGTGCCAGCGGGTTCGGGTACTCTAACAATGAGCAGTTCTTC. Residues: CASGFGYSNNEQFF.

This chain uses TRBV29-1 with TRBJ2-4; 8 nucleotides match TRBD1. The CDR3 is made up of 12 amino acids. With V trimmed by 6 bases and J by 5 bases, 3 bases remained unmatched. Germline CDR1 and CDR2: SQVTM and ANQGSEA. This CDR3 is CSVGQGQNIQYF. As DNA, the CDR3 is TGCAGCGTCGGACAGGGCCAAAACATTCAGTACTTC. The full variable domain, rest sourced from reference TRBV29-1 and TRBJ2-4, is SAVISQKPSRDICQRGTSLTIQCQVDSQVTMMFWYRQQPGQSLTLIATANQGSEATYESGFVIDKFPISRPNLTFSTLTVSNMSPEDSSIYLCSVGQGQNIQYFGAGTRLSVL.

Here the CDR3 DNA reads TGTGCCAGCAGCGGGGCCGGGGTCTACAATGAGCAGTTCTTC. Its translation is CASSGAGVYNEQFF. V usage is TRBV2 and J usage is TRBJ2-1, with D perhaps assigned TRBD1 or TRBD2 (5 bases each). Trimming left V 6 bases short and J 3 bases short, with 12 bases between. Germline CDR1 is SNHLY and CDR2 is FYNNEI. The CDR3 is 14 amino acids.